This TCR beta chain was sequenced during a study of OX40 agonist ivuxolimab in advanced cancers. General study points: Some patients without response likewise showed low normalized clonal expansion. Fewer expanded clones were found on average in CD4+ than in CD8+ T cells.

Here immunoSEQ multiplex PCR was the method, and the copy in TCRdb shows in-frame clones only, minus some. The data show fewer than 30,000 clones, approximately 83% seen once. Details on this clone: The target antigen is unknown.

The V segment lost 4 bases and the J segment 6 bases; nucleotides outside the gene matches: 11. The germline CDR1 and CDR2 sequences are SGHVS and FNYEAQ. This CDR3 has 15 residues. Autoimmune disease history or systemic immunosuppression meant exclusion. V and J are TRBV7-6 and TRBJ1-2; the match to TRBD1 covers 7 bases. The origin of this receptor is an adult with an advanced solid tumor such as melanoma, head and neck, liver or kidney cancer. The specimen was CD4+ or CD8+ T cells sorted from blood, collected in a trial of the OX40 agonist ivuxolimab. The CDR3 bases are TGTGCCAGCAGCTCGGGGACAGCCTCCATGAATGGCTACACCTTC. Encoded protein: CASSSGTASMNGYTF.